A selection of T cell receptor beta chains follows, all from one sample in a study of beta chain features in type 1 diabetes. The assay was immunoSEQ multiplex PCR, and TCRdb's table has in-frame clones only and misses some. The table includes about 300,000 clones, roughly 8% detected once. The material sequenced was central memory CD4+ T cells from blood. Source of these receptors: a woman younger than 30 in good health. CDR3s include the opening cysteine and the closing phenylalanine or tryptophan. Fields, in order: clone size, D gene, V gene, J gene, CDR3 length, CDR3 protein, CDR3 DNA. D genes are given only for firm matches. Only some rows state a clone size, as once, few, many or a class for expanded clones.

>few|TRBD2|TRBV4-3|TRBJ2-3|18
CASSQITGGSGGGYTQYF
TGCGCCAGCAGCCAAATCACCGGCGGCTCGGGCGGGGGTTATACGCAGTATTTT
>.|.|TRBV18|TRBJ2-1|14
CASSPRSDEDEQFF
TGTGCCAGCTCACCAAGGAGCGATGAGGATGAGCAGTTCTTC
>.|TRBD2|TRBV7-2|TRBJ2-2|17
CASSFFGSGRNTGELFF
TGTGCCAGCAGCTTTTTCGGTAGCGGGCGGAACACCGGGGAGCTGTTTTTT
>few|TRBD1|TRBV6-6|TRBJ1-1|14
CASLSQGAVTEAFF
TGTGCCAGCCTATCACAGGGGGCCGTGACTGAAGCTTTCTTT
>few|.|TRBV9|TRBJ1-1|16
CASSVDVGVLGTEAFF
TGTGCCAGCAGCGTAGATGTCGGGGTTTTGGGCACTGAAGCTTTCTTT
>few|TRBD1|TRBV9|TRBJ2-5|13
CASSVEQGETQYF
TGTGCCAGCAGCGTAGAACAGGGGGAGACCCAGTACTTC
>.|TRBD1|TRBV7-2|TRBJ2-5|13
CASSKDRAETQYF
TGTGCCAGCAGCAAGGACAGGGCAGAGACCCAGTACTTC
>.|.|TRBV7-2|TRBJ2-4|14
CASSPGQGKNIQYF
TGTGCCAGCAGCCCAGGCCAGGGGAAAAACATTCAGTACTTC
>.|TRBD2|TRBV15|TRBJ2-4|15
CATSRVRGRENIQYF
TGTGCCACCAGCAGAGTGCGAGGGAGGGAAAACATTCAGTACTTC
>.|TRBD1|TRBV9|TRBJ2-1|19
CASSVGGTAELSGRNEQFF
TGTGCCAGCAGCGTAGGAGGGACAGCGGAACTTTCGGGCCGCAACGAGCAGTTCTTC
>few|.|TRBV11-3|TRBJ2-6|17
CASSGPRGASGANVLTF
TGTGCCAGCAGTGGCCCAAGAGGGGCCTCTGGGGCCAACGTCCTGACTTTC
>.|.|TRBV6-5|TRBJ2-5|13
CASSYDLQETQYF
TGTGCCAGCAGTTACGACCTACAAGAGACCCAGTACTTC
>.|.|TRBV5-8|TRBJ2-3|12
CASSLETDTQYF
TGTGCCAGCAGCTTGGAAACAGATACGCAGTATTTT
>few|.|TRBV5-4|TRBJ1-1|17
CASRDWGSLVATTEAFF
TGTGCCAGCAGGGATTGGGGGTCTTTAGTAGCGACCACTGAAGCTTTCTTT
>.|.|TRBV11-2|TRBJ2-3|14
CASSLAYSTDTQYF
TGTGCCAGCAGCTTAGCTTATAGCACAGATACGCAGTATTTT
>many|.|TRBV28|TRBJ2-1|15
CASSFRARVYNEQFF
TGTGCCAGCAGTTTCCGCGCCCGAGTATACAATGAGCAGTTCTTC
>.|.|TRBV7-2|TRBJ2-3|15
CASSFSSSSTDTQYF
TGTGCCAGCAGCTTCTCTAGCTCTAGCACAGATACGCAGTATTTT
>many|.|TRBV21-1|TRBJ2-1|12
CASSKGMGEQFF
TGTGCCAGCAGCAAAGGGATGGGTGAGCAGTTCTTC